The 21 T cell receptor beta chains in this list originate from one sample, sequenced in a study of blood T cell repertoires in COVID-19. The data were produced by immunoSEQ multiplex PCR, yet TCRdb's version contains in-frame clones alone and is incomplete. The data show some 180,000 clones, more than 80% seen once. The specimen was PBMCs or T cells enriched from blood (not recorded which). These receptors were taken from a man aged 35 to 55 who had recovered from COVID-19.

Worth noting for this clone: One end of the junction is discordant with germline, which a read error may explain. V and J are TRBV11-2 and TRBJ1-1, with D possibly TRBD1 on 6 matching bases. Germline values: CDR1 SGHAT, CDR2 FQNNGV. This CDR3 has 16 residues. The CDR3 DNA follows: TGTGCCAGCAGGTTAGCTAGGGGGGGGCCGGTCACTGAAGCTTTCTTT. Translated: CASRLARGGPVTEAFF.

This rearrangement joins TRBV18 to TRBJ2-3; TRBD2 aligns across 7 bases. The V gene end was trimmed by 0 bases and the J gene end by 0 bases; junction bases not matched to a gene: 0. Germline CDR1 and CDR2: KGHSH and LQKENI. The CDR3 consists of 15 residues. The CDR3 coding sequence is TGTGCCAGCTCACCACCTAGCGGGAGCACAGATACGCAGTATTTT. This encodes CASSPPSGSTDTQYF.

This clone was detected only once. This chain uses TRBV28 with TRBJ1-4; weak D call: TRBD1 (5 bases). In germline, CDR1 is MDHEN, CDR2 SYDVKM. The CDR3 extends over 14 amino acids. The V gene lost 4 bases and the J gene lost 5 bases, with 11 bases spanning the gap. CDR3: CASSYAGQNEKLFF. The DNA of the CDR3 is TGTGCCAGCAGTTACGCAGGGCAGAATGAAAAACTGTTTTTT.

The rearrangement uses TRBV19 and TRBJ1-2, with D perhaps matching TRBD1 (6 bases). Germline V gene sequence: CDR1 LNHDA, CDR2 SQIVND (reference sequence). This CDR3 region has 15 residues. Trimming pared 9 bases from V and 5 bases from J, leaving 22 bases between. This CDR3 reads CASTPQTGLEYGYTF. DNA of the CDR3: TGTGCCAGCACGCCGCAGACAGGATTAGAGTATGGCTACACCTTC.

The genes are TRBV5-1 and TRBJ1-5; 8 positions agree with TRBD1. J was trimmed by 6 bases and V by 2 bases; bases with no gene match: 7. CDR3 length: 15 amino acids. The germline V gene encodes CDR1 SGHRS and CDR2 YFSETQ. The CDR3 DNA reads as TGCGCCAGCAGCTTCCAGGGGGCAGTGGGTCAGCCCCAGCATTTT. Translation gives CASSFQGAVGQPQHF.

This chain links TRBV3-1 (or the pseudogene TRBV3-2) with TRBJ2-1; D unclear. The germline CDR1 and CDR2 sequences are LGHDT and YNNKEL (reference sequence). The V end was cut by 5 bases, the J end by 9 bases, with 11 bases between. This CDR3 has 12 amino acids. The CDR3 nucleotides are TGTGCCAGCAGCTCCGTTACAGCTGAGCAGTTCTTC. This codes for CASSSVTAEQFF.

V gene TRBV18 combines with J gene TRBJ1-1, with D perhaps matching TRBD1 (6 bases). The CDR3 runs 15 residues. Germline lookup yields CDR1 KGHSH and CDR2 LQKENI. V shed 1 base and J shed 1 base, with 10 bases lying between them. The DNA for the CDR3 is TGTGCCAGCTCACCACAGGACAGAAGGAACACTGAAGCTTTCTTT. This codes for CASSPQDRRNTEAFF.

The chain employs TRBV27 and TRBJ1-6, with 8 bases identical to TRBD1. CDR1 is MNHEY, CDR2 SMNVEV, per germline (reference sequence). With V trimmed by 8 bases and J by 7 bases, 4 bases remained unmatched. The CDR3 consists of 13 residues. CDR3 residues: CASRTGTNSPLHF. In DNA form, the CDR3 reads TGTGCCAGCCGGACAGGGACCAATTCACCCCTCCACTTT.

The chain recombines TRBV29-1 with TRBJ1-3; the D is unclear. V was shortened by 3 bases and J by 0 bases, with 9 bases between the two germline ends. The CDR3 covers 14 residues. Per germline, CDR1 SQVTM and CDR2 ANQGSEA. The DNA of the CDR3 is TGCAGCGTTGAGGGGAGGATCTCTGGAAACACCATATATTTT. Its translation: CSVEGRISGNTIYF.

A few counts support this clone. The rearrangement joins TRBV6-5 to TRBJ2-7; D perhaps matches TRBD1 (6 bases). CDR3 length: 13 residues. The germline V and J ends were trimmed by 2 bases and 9 bases, with 14 bases remaining between them. The germline V gene has CDR1 MNHEY and CDR2 SVGAGI. CDR3 nucleotide sequence: TGTGCCAGCAGTTACGACAGGAAAAGGGGGCAGTACTTC. Translation: CASSYDRKRGQYF.

The rearrangement uses TRBV5-4 and TRBJ2-1; TRBD2 is a possible D gene (6 bases). V was cut by 4 bases and J by 6 bases, with 20 bases left in between. Germline V gene sequence: CDR1 SGHNT, CDR2 YYREEE (reference sequence). This CDR3 has 16 amino acids. This chain's CDR3 is CASSPGGALTPNEQFF. The CDR3 DNA sequence: TGTGCCAGCAGCCCAGGAGGGGCCCTAACACCCAATGAGCAGTTCTTC.

This clone appeared a single time. The chain links TRBV6-5 to TRBJ1-6; possible D gene TRBD1, 5 bases. CDR3 length: 12 amino acids. Trimming cost V 6 bases and J 13 bases, with 13 bases left between them. Per the germline V gene, CDR1 is MNHEY and CDR2 is SVGAGI. CDR3 coding DNA: TGTGCCAGCAGGACCAGGGAAGGGCCCCTCCACTTT. This codes for CASRTREGPLHF.

The rearrangement uses TRBV6-5 and TRBJ1-1; D is unresolved. The germline CDR1 and CDR2 sequences are MNHEY and SVGAGI. This CDR3 region has 13 residues. Trimming removed 6 bases from V and 0 bases from J, with 8 bases in between. For the CDR3, the DNA is TGTGCCAGCAGGAGCCTCATGAACACTGAAGCTTTCTTT. The encoded protein is CASRSLMNTEAFF.

The CDR3 DNA follows: TGTGCCAGCAGCAAAGAATGGACCGAGGACCCCTACCGGAGGGAGACCCAGTACTTC. This sequence encodes CASSKEWTEDPYRRETQYF. This rearrangement joins TRBV21-1 to TRBJ2-5; the table calls TRBD2, which could not be checked here. TRBV21-1 is tagged as a pseudogene. The CDR3 is made up of 19 amino acids.

This rearrangement joins TRBV13 to TRBJ2-4, with D uncertain. Germline V gene sequence: CDR1 PRHDT, CDR2 FYEKMQ (reference sequence). V lost 4 bases and J 3 bases, leaving 10 bases between the germline ends. This CDR3 region has 14 residues. CDR3 protein: CASSSPSVKNIQYF. The DNA of the CDR3 is TGTGCCAGCAGCTCCCCCTCAGTCAAAAACATTCAGTACTTC. Full variable domain (remainder filled in from reference TRBV13 and TRBJ2-4): AAGVIQSPRHLIKEKRETATLKCYPIPRHDTVYWYQQGPGQDPQFLISFYEKMQSDKGSIPDRFSAQQFSDYHSELNMSSLELGDSALYFCASSSPSVKNIQYFGAGTRLSVL.

The chain is built from TRBV28 and TRBJ1-1; 10 nucleotides match TRBD1. This CDR3 has 14 amino acids. Trimming removed 10 bases from V and 6 bases from J; junction bases left unmatched: 11. The germline CDR1 and CDR2 sequences are MDHEN and SYDVKM. The DNA for the CDR3 is TGTGCCACCGACACCGGGACAGGGGTCCCTGAAGCTTTCTTT. Residues: CATDTGTGVPEAFF.

This sequence joins TRBV7-2 and TRBJ2-3, with 10 bases identical to TRBD2. The junction had 13 bases not matched to a gene; V was cut back by 3 bases and J by 4 bases. The CDR3 is 18 amino acids. CDR1 and CDR2 (germline): SGHTA, FQGNSA. CDR3 DNA sequence: TGTGCCAGCAGCTTGCGACTGTTGCTAGCGGGAGTCGCAGATACGCAGTATTTT. It translates to CASSLRLLLAGVADTQYF.

The V gene is TRBV3-1 (or the pseudogene TRBV3-2), the J gene TRBJ1-2, with 7 bases identical to TRBD1. J lost 9 bases, V lost 5 bases, and 6 bases had no gene match. The CDR3 extends over 12 amino acids. Germline V lookup: CDR1 LGHDT, CDR2 YNNKEL (reference sequence). CDR3 in amino acids: CASSYRGFSYTF. The CDR3 DNA sequence: TGTGCCAGCAGCTACAGGGGTTTCAGCTACACCTTC.

The chain recombines TRBV6-5 with TRBJ1-2, with D maybe TRBD1 (6 bases). V was shortened by 2 bases and J by 2 bases, with 9 bases between the two germline ends. This CDR3 is built from 14 residues. Germline V gene data show CDR1 as MNHEY and CDR2 as SVGAGI. CDR3 nucleotides: TGTGCCAGCAGTTACACCACAGGGAACTATGGCTACACCTTC. Its translation is CASSYTTGNYGYTF.

V usage is TRBV19 and J usage is TRBJ2-7, with no clear D. Trimming removed 1 base from V and 3 bases from J, with 4 bases in between. Germline V gene lookup returns CDR1 LNHDA and CDR2 SQIVND (reference sequence). This CDR3 has 12 amino acids. The CDR3: CASSIGLYEQYF. In DNA, the CDR3 is TGTGCCAGTAGTATAGGTCTCTACGAGCAGTACTTC.

The chain uses TRBV2 and TRBJ1-2, with a possible D match to TRBD1 (6 bases). Trimming left V 2 bases short and J 4 bases short, with 11 bases between. The V gene's germline CDR1 is SNHLY and CDR2 FYNNEI. This CDR3 comprises 14 residues. Here the CDR3 reads CASSELQGLYGYTF. CDR3 in DNA: TGTGCCAGCAGTGAACTCCAGGGGCTCTATGGCTACACCTTC.